This TCR beta chain was sequenced in a study of blood T cell repertoires in COVID-19. Turning to the study itself: In each case, the material was cDNA or gDNA derived from T cells, B-cell-depleted T cells, or PBMCs.

Libraries were prepared by immunoSEQ multiplex PCR; TCRdb keeps only in-frame clonotypes and omits some of them. The table records 150,000 to 200,000 clones, 88% of them present only once. Germline-derived CDR1 and CDR2 are SQVTM and ANQGSEA. This CDR3 is 11 amino acids long. Trimming at V came to 4 bases and at J to 8 bases, leaving 1 base not matched to a gene. The genes are TRBV29-1 and TRBJ1-1; 10 nucleotides agree with TRBD1. This TCR was recovered from a man aged 35 to 55 with active or convalescent COVID-19. The specimen sequenced was peripheral blood. The CDR3 coding sequence is TGCAGCGTTGGACAGGGGGCCGAAGCTTTCTTT. Its translation: CSVGQGAEAFF.